This entry describes one T cell receptor (beta chain). Antigen unknown. Normal lung was sampled as far from the tumour as possible, at least 3 cm. These data belong to a study of immune cell composition in non-small cell lung cancer. Whole-study results and caveats: Smoking pack-years did not significantly correlate with tumour TCR-beta clonality.

Trimming shortened V by 8 bases and J by 1 base, and 12 bases separated the two germline ends. This CDR3 region has 14 residues. From germline, CDR1 is MNHNS and CDR2 SASEGT. The data were produced by immunoSEQ multiplex PCR, yet TCRdb's version contains in-frame clones alone and is incomplete. The sample yields some 7,200 clones, around 77% seen once. The chain is built from TRBV6-1 and TRBJ1-3; D is perhaps TRBD1 (5 bases). Sequencing was performed on non-adjacent lung tissue. The TCR sequence derives from a human donor with non-small cell lung cancer. CDR3 sequence: CASGGGRSGNTIYF. The CDR3 nucleotides are TGTGCCAGCGGGGGGGGAAGGTCTGGAAACACCATATATTTT.